A selection of T cell receptor beta chains follows, all from one sample in a study of CD8 T cells in ankylosing spondylitis. TCRdb ran MiXCR on the 5' RACE reads and lists one entry per CDR3 protein. The sample contains 35,000 to 50,000 distinct CDR3 sequences, around a tenth of which appear only once. The sample consisted of blood, either unsorted or a sorted T cell fraction (not recorded which). Receptor source: a male donor with ankylosing spondylitis or in good health (not recorded which). The CDR3 runs from the conserved cysteine through the conserved F or W. D genes are given only for firm matches. Some rows have no size entry. The others give once, few or many, or a class for an expanded clone.

>many|TRBD2|TRBV13|TRBJ2-7
CASSLITGGTSGKEQYF
TGTGCCAGCAGCTTAATCACGGGGGGGACTAGCGGGAAGGAGCAGTACTTC
>many|NA|TRBV29-1|TRBJ2-6
CSVAKGSGANVLTF
TGCAGCGTTGCAAAGGGCTCTGGGGCCAACGTCCTGACTTTC
>few|TRBD2|TRBV4-1|TRBJ2-5
CASSQGNSGGRQETQYF
TGCGCCAGCAGCCAAGGCAACTCGGGGGGAAGGCAAGAGACCCAGTACTTC
>NA|TRBD1|TRBV20-1|TRBJ2-5
CSFWGQGQRPQETQYF
TGCAGCTTCTGGGGCCAGGGACAGAGACCCCAAGAGACCCAGTACTTC
>NA|TRBD2|TRBV20-1|TRBJ2-3
CSALSGRALYTQYF
TGCAGTGCCCTTAGCGGGAGGGCCTTGTATACGCAGTATTTT
>NA|NA|TRBV29-1|TRBJ2-3
CSVGSMAGSADTQYF
TGCAGCGTTGGTTCAATGGCGGGAAGCGCAGATACGCAGTATTTT
>many|NA|TRBV7-9|TRBJ1-4
CASSPGIEKLFF
TGTGCCAGCAGCCCCGGGATCGAAAAACTGTTTTTT
>many|TRBD2|TRBV7-2|TRBJ2-2
CASSSGLAGAGELFF
TGTGCCAGCAGCTCGGGACTAGCGGGAGCCGGGGAGCTGTTTTTT
>many|NA|TRBV5-1|TRBJ1-2
CASRKSAYNYGYTF
TGCGCCAGCAGGAAGTCGGCTTATAACTATGGCTACACCTTC
>many|NA|TRBV11-2|TRBJ2-5
CASKRAFGVWETQYF
TGTGCCAGCAAGCGGGCGTTTGGGGTTTGGGAGACCCAGTACTTC
>many|TRBD2|TRBV5-1|TRBJ2-7
CASSYSGGSDYEQYF
TGCGCCAGCAGCTATTCCGGGGGGTCCGACTACGAGCAGTACTTC
>NA|NA|TRBV29-1|TRBJ1-1
CSVEGQLMNTEAFF
TGCAGCGTTGAGGGCCAGCTCATGAACACTGAAGCTTTCTTT
>many|TRBD1|TRBV19|TRBJ1-2
CASSIQGALGYTF
TGTGCCAGTAGTATCCAGGGGGCTCTTGGCTACACCTTC
>many|NA|TRBV9|TRBJ2-4
CASSVAWGAKNIQYF
TGTGCCAGCAGCGTAGCTTGGGGGGCCAAAAACATTCAGTACTTC
>many|TRBD2|TRBV7-8|TRBJ2-7
CASSLGTGGPSEQYF
TGTGCCAGCAGCTTAGGGACGGGAGGGCCTAGCGAGCAGTACTTC
>many|NA|TRBV9|TRBJ1-5
CASSVGSGQPQHF
TGTGCCAGCAGCGTAGGGTCGGGTCAGCCCCAGCATTTT
>medium-sized|NA|TRBV5-1|TRBJ2-7
CASTAGFGEQYF
TGCGCCAGCACCGCCGGATTTGGCGAGCAGTACTTC
>medium-sized|NA|TRBV9|TRBJ1-1
CASSSFLESLNTEAFF
TGTGCCAGCAGCTCGTTCTTGGAGAGCCTGAACACTGAAGCTTTCTTT
>many|NA|TRBV27|TRBJ2-7
CASSLSGQLYEQYF
TGTGCCAGCAGTTTGAGCGGACAGCTCTACGAGCAGTACTTC
>NA|NA|TRBV2|TRBJ2-3
CAGQRLGDTQYF
TGTGCCGGTCAGAGGCTGGGGGATACGCAGTATTTT
>many|NA|TRBV27|TRBJ2-7
CASSLSPEGREQYF
TGTGCCAGCAGTTTATCCCCTGAGGGTCGTGAGCAGTACTTC
>few|TRBD1|TRBV11-2|TRBJ2-2
CASSLRVMDRGYTGELFF
TGTGCCAGCAGCTTAAGGGTGATGGACAGGGGATACACCGGGGAGCTGTTTTTT
>many|NA|TRBV7-3|TRBJ2-1
CASSSPGTRGDEQFF
TGTGCCAGCAGCTCCCCCGGGACGCGAGGGGATGAGCAGTTCTTC
>few|TRBD2|TRBV2|TRBJ2-3
CASSLGLADTDTQYF
TGTGCCAGCAGTTTGGGACTAGCGGACACAGATACGCAGTATTTT
>many|TRBD1|TRBV5-1|TRBJ2-7
CASSTGQLSSYEQYF
TGCGCCAGCAGCACGGGACAGCTCAGCTCCTACGAGCAGTACTTC
>many|NA|TRBV6-1|TRBJ2-7
CASKRRDTPYEQYF
TGTGCCAGCAAGAGAAGGGACACCCCCTACGAGCAGTACTTC
>many|NA|TRBV6-6|TRBJ1-1
CASSYDRNTEAFF
TGTGCCAGCAGCTATGACAGAAACACTGAAGCTTTCTTT
>NA|NA|TRBV20-1|TRBJ2-1
CSARVSSNTNEQFF
TGCAGTGCTAGGGTCAGCTCGAACACTAATGAGCAGTTCTTC
>many|NA|TRBV3-1|TRBJ2-7
CASSHRVDNEQYF
TGTGCCAGCAGCCACCGGGTAGACAACGAGCAGTACTTC
>many|NA|TRBV7-3|TRBJ2-1
CASSLGPNNEQFF
TGTGCCAGCAGCTTAGGACCAAACAATGAGCAGTTCTTC
>many|NA|TRBV5-4|TRBJ2-7
CASSLAGSNYEQYF
TGTGCCAGCAGCTTGGCAGGCAGCAACTACGAGCAGTACTTC
>many|TRBD1|TRBV5-1|TRBJ2-3
CASSFGTALTDTQYF
TGCGCCAGCAGCTTCGGGACAGCCCTCACAGATACGCAGTATTTT
>NA|TRBD1|TRBV29-1|TRBJ1-2
CSINRGDNYGYTF
TGCAGCATAAACAGGGGAGATAACTATGGCTACACCTTC
>medium-sized|NA|TRBV9|TRBJ2-1
CASSARLHNEQFF
TGTGCCAGCAGCGCCCGCCTTCACAATGAGCAGTTCTTC
>many|NA|TRBV24-1|TRBJ2-5
CATSDSVEETQYF
TGTGCCACCAGTGATTCGGTGGAAGAGACCCAGTACTTC
>few|NA|TRBV12-2|TRBJ2-2
CARLWGARTGELFF
TGTGCCCGATTATGGGGGGCGAGGACCGGGGAGCTGTTTTTT
>many|TRBD1|TRBV20-1|TRBJ1-4
CSALERGRLNEKLFF
TGCAGTGCTCTAGAAAGGGGGCGGCTTAATGAAAAACTGTTTTTT
>once|NA|TRBV5-1|TRBJ2-1
CASISDSRTNEQFF
TGCGCCAGCATTTCCGACTCCCGGACCAATGAGCAGTTCTTC
>NA|NA|TRBV18|TRBJ2-6
CASSSGPPGTSTGANVLTF
TGTGCCAGCTCATCGGGACCGCCGGGCACCTCAACTGGGGCCAACGTCCTGACTTTC
>many|TRBD2|TRBV6-1|TRBJ2-5
CASTPLAGDETQYF
TGTGCCAGCACCCCCTTAGCGGGAGACGAGACCCAGTACTTC
>many|NA|TRBV27|TRBJ1-2
CASSNNYGYTF
TGTGCCAGCAGTAATAACTATGGCTACACCTTC
>many|TRBD1|TRBV5-6|TRBJ1-1
CASSSGTGFEAFF
TGTGCCAGCAGTTCCGGGACAGGGTTTGAAGCTTTCTTT
>many|TRBD1|TRBV24-1|TRBJ2-3
CATSGQVTDTQYF
TGTGCCACCAGCGGACAGGTCACAGATACGCAGTATTTT
>NA|NA|TRBV5-6|TRBJ2-7
CAMGPASVYEQYF
TGTGCCATGGGCCCGGCGTCGGTCTACGAGCAGTACTTC
>few|NA|TRBV7-7|TRBJ2-1
CASSLGAGFYNEQFF
TGTGCTAGCAGCTTAGGGGCAGGGTTCTACAATGAGCAGTTCTTC
>many|TRBD2|TRBV6-2/TRBV6-3|TRBJ2-1
CASRLLVAGEAESYNEQFF
TGTGCCAGCAGACTATTAGTAGCGGGAGAGGCGGAAAGTTACAATGAGCAGTTCTTC
>many|TRBD1|TRBV7-2|TRBJ2-7
CASSFLGTGSLYEQYF
TGTGCCAGCAGCTTTCTCGGGACAGGAAGTCTCTACGAGCAGTACTTC
>many|NA|TRBV7-9|TRBJ2-3
CASSLGGGNDTQYF
TGTGCCAGCAGCCTTGGTGGAGGGAATGATACGCAGTATTTT
>many|TRBD1|TRBV5-6|TRBJ2-5
CASSPPIGTGVETQYF
TGTGCCAGCAGCCCTCCTATCGGGACAGGGGTCGAGACCCAGTACTTC
>many|NA|TRBV9|TRBJ1-1
CASSVLGMTEAFF
TGTGCCAGCAGCGTATTGGGGATGACTGAAGCTTTCTTT
>many|TRBD2|TRBV28|TRBJ2-5
CASSLSSAGVIGTQYF
TGTGCCAGCAGTTTATCGTCAGCGGGAGTAATAGGGACCCAGTACTTC
>many|NA|TRBV20-1|TRBJ2-5
CSASQTAGPGETQYF
TGCAGTGCGAGCCAGACTGCCGGGCCGGGGGAGACCCAGTACTTC
>many|NA|TRBV29-1|TRBJ2-5
CSVDSDLRETQYF
TGCAGCGTTGATTCGGACCTACGGGAGACCCAGTACTTC
>many|NA|TRBV20-1|TRBJ1-5
CSVAWGGMRNQPQHF
TGCAGTGTTGCCTGGGGGGGGATGCGCAATCAGCCCCAGCATTTT